This T cell receptor (beta chain) derives from a study of T cells in women clearing cervical HPV infection. Turning to the study itself: Case blood was drawn a median approximately 150 days after lesion detection.

From germline, CDR1 is SQVTM and CDR2 ANQGSEA. Trimming at V came to 5 bases and at J to 5 bases, leaving 8 bases not matched to a gene. CDR3 size: 14 residues. A note on this clone: The missing CDR3 end, 3 residues past where the read stops, is filled in from the germline J gene.

The repertoire was sequenced with immunoSEQ multiplex PCR; TCRdb's copy has only in-frame clones and lacks some. Its clone listing holds fewer than 40,000 clones. The specimen was blood buffy coat. The chain combines TRBV29-1 with TRBJ1-4; 7 nucleotides agree with TRBD1. This receptor was taken from a woman between 18 and 69 years old with a cervical HPV16 infection that either progressed to CIN3+ or cleared (not recorded which). The CDR3 loop reads CSVTSGTENEKLFF. The sequenced part of the CDR3 DNA is TGCAGCGTTACCTCCGGGACAGAGAATGAAAAA.